The 5 T cell receptor beta chains given below trace back to one sample, sequenced in a study of PD-1 blockade in classical Hodgkin lymphoma (dated by TCRdb to the early 2020s). Libraries were prepared through the immunoSEQ multiplex PCR assay. Held by TCRdb, this immuneACCESS table contains in-frame sequences only and omits some clones. Under half of the omission traces to an unresolved V gene where checked; the cause of the rest is unknown. The sample table lists about 20,000 clones, 75% to 95% of them with a count of one. About 7% of the sample goes to the ten largest clones. The time point label, read with the paper, signifies: newly diagnosed, previously untreated cHL patient sample. Sequenced sample: peripheral blood mononuclear cells (PBMCs). The origin of the receptors is a human donor with classical Hodgkin lymphoma.

This clone was found once. This chain links TRBV6-4 with TRBJ2-3; a weak D match, TRBD1 (5 bases). CDR3 length equals 15 residues. The germline CDR1 and CDR2 sequences are MRHNA and SNTAGT. Trimming took off 2 bases at V and 0 bases at J, with 9 bases between the two ends. In DNA form, the CDR3 reads TGTGCCAGCAGTGACAGGGGCGAAAGCACAGATACGCAGTATTTT. Amino acid sequence: CASSDRGESTDTQYF.

This clone has just a few counts. This rearrangement joins TRBV13 to TRBJ1-4, with 7 positions matching TRBD1. This CDR3 is built from 12 residues. Losses at the gene ends were 7 bases for V and 8 bases for J; bases not matched to a gene: 4. CDR1 and CDR2 (germline): PRHDT, FYEKMQ (reference sequence). The DNA of the CDR3 is TGTGCCAGCAACAGGGGTGGAGAAAAACTGTTTTTT. It yields the protein CASNRGGEKLFF.

The genes are TRBV30 and TRBJ2-7; D may be TRBD1 or TRBD2 (7 bases each). Germline CDR1 is GTSNPN and CDR2 is SVGIG (reference sequence). V lost 5 bases and J lost 1, with 15 bases in between. The CDR3 has 14 residues. CDR3 nucleotide sequence: TGTGCCTGGGACAGGGAGGGACGGTCCTACGAGCAGTACTTC. It specifies CAWDREGRSYEQYF.

The J gene is TRBJ2-2, the V gene TRBV28; D gene ambiguous. Germline V gene lookup returns CDR1 MDHEN and CDR2 SYDVKM. CDR3 length equals 13 residues. Trimming shortened V by 4 bases and J by 3 bases, and 6 bases separated the two germline ends. CDR3 loop: CASSSLYTGELFF. CDR3 in DNA: TGTGCCAGCAGTTCCTTATACACCGGGGAGCTGTTTTTT.

This chain joins TRBV10-3 and TRBJ2-7, with D perhaps matching TRBD1 (6 bases). Trimming removed 6 bases at V and 0 bases at J, with 15 bases between. The V gene's germline CDR1 is ENHRY and CDR2 SYGVKD. The CDR3 runs 15 residues. This chain's CDR3 is CAISEGVTYSYEQYF. The CDR3 nucleotides read TGTGCCATCAGCGAGGGGGTGACATACTCCTACGAGCAGTACTTC.